This T cell receptor beta chain was observed in a study of cytomegalovirus exposure and HLA in healthy donors. Both 60 Vbeta primers and 13 Jbeta primers went into the PCR. TCRdb's table, derived via immunoSEQ multiplex PCR, lists solely in-frame clones and lacks some. The sample includes around 62,000 clones, more than 70% of them seen just once. Trimming took 5 bases from V and 3 from J; bases not matched to a gene: 4. The CDR3 has 15 residues. In germline, CDR1 is MDHEN, CDR2 SYDVKM. Study-wide points: In vitro experiments confirmed that three CMV-associated chains were specific for CMV antigens. A list of 164 TCR beta chains associated with cytomegalovirus was given. Diagnosis of cytomegalovirus status made by the classifier reportedly showed high specificity and sensitivity.

On this clone itself: Its antigen is still unknown.

What was sequenced was PBMCs. This TCR came from a man aged 35-49 years in good health and CMV-seronegative. The rearrangement joins TRBV28 to TRBJ2-7, with 13 nucleotides matching TRBD2. Here the CDR3 reads CASSPGTSGIYEQYF. DNA for the CDR3: TGTGCCAGCAGTCCCGGGACTAGCGGGATCTACGAGCAGTACTTC.